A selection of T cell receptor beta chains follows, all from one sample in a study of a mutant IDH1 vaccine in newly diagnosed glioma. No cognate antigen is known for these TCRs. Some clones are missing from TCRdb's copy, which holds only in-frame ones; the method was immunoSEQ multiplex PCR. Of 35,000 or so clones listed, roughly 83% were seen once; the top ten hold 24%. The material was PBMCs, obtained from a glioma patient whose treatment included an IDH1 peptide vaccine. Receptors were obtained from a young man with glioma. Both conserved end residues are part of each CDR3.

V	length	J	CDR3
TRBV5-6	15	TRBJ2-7	CASSLTGAQSYEQYF
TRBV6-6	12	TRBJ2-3	CASSSRTDTQYF
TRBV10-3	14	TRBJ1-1	CAISERRYPTEAFF
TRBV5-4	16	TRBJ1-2	CASSLGGTRDSYGYTF
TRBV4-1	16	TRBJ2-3	CASSQGFFDSTDTQYF
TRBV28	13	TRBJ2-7	CASTSEGRLEQYF
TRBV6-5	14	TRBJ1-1	CASNSGTGLTEAFF
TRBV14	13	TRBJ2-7	CASSQNPSYEQYF
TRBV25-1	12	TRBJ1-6	CASRQGNSPLHF
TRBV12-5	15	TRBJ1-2	CASGLGDSPNYGYTF
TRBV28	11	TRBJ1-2	CATRVGLGYTF
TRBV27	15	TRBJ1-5	CASSSTPDSNQPQHF
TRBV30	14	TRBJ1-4	CAWTYSPTNEKLFF
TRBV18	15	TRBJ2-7	CASSPTVEGSYEQYF
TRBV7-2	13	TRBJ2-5	CASSLQSQETQYF
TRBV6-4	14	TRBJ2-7	CASSQDRNSYEQYF
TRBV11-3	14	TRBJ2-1	CASSPGQGSNEQFF
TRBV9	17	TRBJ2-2	CASSVKGQGAVTGELFF
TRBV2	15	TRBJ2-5	CASSPDRAGQETQYF
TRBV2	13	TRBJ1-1	CASSLSQGTEAFF
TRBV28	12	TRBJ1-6	CASSLKSSPLHF
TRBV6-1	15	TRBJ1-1	CASSERVRMNTEAFF
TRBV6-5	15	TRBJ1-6	CASSPSGNRGSPLHF
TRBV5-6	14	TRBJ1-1	CASSFEGRGTEAFF
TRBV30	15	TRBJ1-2	CACFTYRELEGGYTF
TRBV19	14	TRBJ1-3	CASSLGSSGNTIYF
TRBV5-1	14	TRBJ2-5	CASSLWTGEETQYF
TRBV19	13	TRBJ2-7	CATLGQGAYEQYF
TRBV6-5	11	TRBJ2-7	CASRNAGLAYF
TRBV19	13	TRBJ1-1	CASSIAGDSEAFF
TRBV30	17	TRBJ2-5	CAWIGPGQGTEQETQYF
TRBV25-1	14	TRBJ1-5	CASSDPESNGPQHF
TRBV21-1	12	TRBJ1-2	CASSNCKFGYTF
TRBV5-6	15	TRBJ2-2	CASSSDRRNTGELFF
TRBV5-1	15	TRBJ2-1	CASSLGTSGMSEQFF
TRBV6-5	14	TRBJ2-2	CASWGGLNTGELFF
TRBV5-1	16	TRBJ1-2	CASSLAVTMNSYGYTF
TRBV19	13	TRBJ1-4	CASNQATNEKLFF
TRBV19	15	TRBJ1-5	CASSSDRDSNQPQHF
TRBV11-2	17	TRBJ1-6	CASGPAPLSSYNSPLHF
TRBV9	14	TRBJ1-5	CASSVGQGWQPQHF
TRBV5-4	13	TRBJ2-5	CASSSGTVGAQYF
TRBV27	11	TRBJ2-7	CASRAGYEQYF
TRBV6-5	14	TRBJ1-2	CASSLQGTAYGYTF
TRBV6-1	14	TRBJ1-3	CASGGREEGNTIYF
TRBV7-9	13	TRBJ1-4	CASLGQENEKLFF
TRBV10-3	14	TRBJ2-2	CAISEAQATGELFF
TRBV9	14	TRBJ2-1	CASSALSSYNEQFF